This TCR beta chain was identified in a study of cytomegalovirus exposure and HLA in healthy donors. Study-level points and caveats: In the roughly 130 validation repertoires, a later analysis found that first-cohort TCR clusters tended to co-occur.

Trimming removed 0 bases at V and 3 bases at J, with 9 bases between. CDR1 is SGHTA, CDR2 FQGNSA, per germline. The CDR3 totals 15 residues. Sequencing used immunoSEQ multiplex PCR; TCRdb keeps in-frame clones, though not all of them. This table holds around 150,000 clones, approximately 87% found once. With respect to this clone: The target antigen is unknown.

The J gene is TRBJ2-1, the V gene TRBV7-2; D is ambiguous. The sequencing sample was made of PBMCs. This sequence was found in a woman aged 25-40 years in good health and CMV-seronegative. The DNA of the CDR3 is TGTGCCAGCAGCTTAGCATTTGGGTTCTACAATGAGCAGTTCTTC. This gives the protein CASSLAFGFYNEQFF.